These 27 T cell receptor beta chains were sequenced from one sample in a study of blood T cell repertoires in COVID-19 (dated by TCRdb to the early 2020s). Preparation of the library involved the immunoSEQ multiplex PCR assay. TCRdb took this table from immuneACCESS and kept in-frame rearrangements with V and J called. Such tables lack part of the clones; where checked against another copy, unresolved V genes explain under half of the gap, and the rest is unexplained. The sample data list more than 100,000 clones, and about 92% of these were observed just once. The ten largest clones add up to roughly 15% of the sample. Sequences were obtained from peripheral blood. These receptors came from a woman aged 80 or over in a cohort sampled during active COVID-19.

The chain has TRBV5-1 and TRBJ2-2; the match to TRBD1 covers 9 bases. V lost 5 bases, J lost 3 bases, and 5 bases stayed unmatched. Germline assignment: CDR1 SGHRS and CDR2 YFSETQ. This CDR3 spans 15 amino acids. In nucleotides, the CDR3 is TGCGCCAGCAGTTCCGGGACAGGGTACACCGGGGAGCTGTTTTTT. It translates to CASSSGTGYTGELFF.

V is TRBV5-1 and J is TRBJ2-3; tentative D call: TRBD1 (6 bases). Germline V gives CDR1 SGHRS, CDR2 YFSETQ. The germline V and J ends were trimmed by 4 bases and 3 bases, with 18 bases remaining between them. CDR3 length: 16 residues. As DNA, the CDR3 is TGCGCCAGCAGCCCCTTGTGGCCAGGGGAGACAGATACGCAGTATTTT. Protein sequence: CASSPLWPGETDTQYF.

The rearrangement uses TRBV25-1 and TRBJ2-3, with 7 bases that match TRBD1. CDR1 MGHDK and CDR2 SYGVNS come from the germline V gene. The CDR3 covers 16 residues. Trimming cost V 3 bases and J 5 bases; bases outside gene matches: 11. The CDR3 coding sequence is TGTGCCAGCAGTGACCTGACAGGGACACGGGAAGATACGCAGTATTTT. This codes for CASSDLTGTREDTQYF.

The chain carries TRBV28 and TRBJ2-7, with 8 positions matching TRBD1. CDR1 and CDR2 (germline): MDHEN, SYDVKM. The CDR3 is 17 residues long. J gave up 0 bases and V 2 bases, and 9 bases lay outside the gene matches. Here the CDR3 reads CASSLHRGDKYSYEQYF. Written as DNA, the CDR3 is TGTGCCAGCAGTTTACACAGGGGGGATAAGTACTCCTACGAGCAGTACTTC. Full variable domain (outside the CDR3, taken from reference TRBV28 and TRBJ2-7): DVKVTQSSRYLVKRTGEKVFLECVQDMDHENMFWYRQDPGLGLRLIYFSYDVKMKEKGDIPEGYSVSREKKERFSLILESASTNQTSMYLCASSLHRGDKYSYEQYFGPGTRLTVT.

The chain couples TRBV6-6 to TRBJ2-3; D is possibly TRBD2 (6 bases). The germline V and J ends were trimmed by 2 bases and 6 bases, with 18 bases remaining between them. CDR3 size: 16 residues. Germline V gives CDR1 MNHNY, CDR2 SVGAGI (reference sequence). CDR3 sequence: CASSYVLDSGRDTQYF. CDR3 DNA: TGTGCCAGCAGTTACGTCCTGGATAGCGGAAGGGATACGCAGTATTTT.

The genes are TRBV6-2 or TRBV6-3 and TRBJ2-7; 9 bases match TRBD2. CDR3 size: 15 residues. Trimming cost V 4 bases and J 4 bases; bases outside gene matches: 8. The germline V gene encodes CDR1 MNHEY and CDR2 SVGEGT. As DNA, the CDR3 is TGTGCCAGCAGTTCCGGGACTAGCACCTTATACGAGCAGTACTTC. Encoded protein: CASSSGTSTLYEQYF.

The chain couples TRBV4-1 to TRBJ2-5; tentatively, D is TRBD1 (6 bases). Trimming left V 4 bases short and J 5 bases short, with 11 bases between. Germline lookup yields CDR1 MGHRA and CDR2 YSYEKL. This CDR3 contains 13 residues. The CDR3 protein is CASSRDRPETQYF. The CDR3 nucleotides read TGCGCCAGCAGCCGTGACAGGCCGGAGACCCAGTACTTC.

The J gene is TRBJ2-1, the V gene TRBV11-2; 9 bases map to TRBD1. Germline V gene sequence: CDR1 SGHAT, CDR2 FQNNGV. This CDR3 spans 16 amino acids. V lost 4 bases and J lost 2; bases outside the gene matches: 6. CDR3 amino acids: CASSSAGTGTYNEQFF. CDR3 nucleotides: TGTGCCAGCAGCTCCGCCGGGACAGGGACCTACAATGAGCAGTTCTTC. The variable domain in full, with the rest retrieved from reference TRBV11-2 and TRBJ2-1, is EAGVAQSPRYKIIEKRQSVAFWCNPISGHATLYWYQQILGQGPKLLIQFQNNGVVDDSQLPKDRFSAERLKGVDSTLKIQPAKLEDSAVYLCASSSAGTGTYNEQFFGPGTRLTVL.

This clone was seen just once. The chain carries TRBV10-1 and TRBJ2-7; possible D gene TRBD2, 6 bases. The CDR3 loop spans 15 amino acids. From germline, CDR1 is WNHNN and CDR2 SYGVQD (reference sequence). Trimming removed 0 bases from V and 2 bases from J, with 11 bases in between. The DNA for the CDR3 is TGCGCCAGCAGTGAGTCGAATAGCGGAACCTACGAGCAGTACTTC. It is translated as CASSESNSGTYEQYF.

V is TRBV5-1 and J is TRBJ2-3; 7 positions agree with TRBD2. This CDR3 spans 14 amino acids. V dropped 3 bases and J dropped 2; count of bases not matched to a gene: 3. The germline V gene has CDR1 SGHRS and CDR2 YFSETQ. The CDR3 DNA reads as TGCGCCAGCAGCTGGGGGGGGGACACAGATACGCAGTATTTT. Translation gives CASSWGGDTDTQYF.

This chain joins TRBV19 and TRBJ1-2; D gene ambiguous. Germline lookup yields CDR1 LNHDA and CDR2 SQIVND (reference sequence). Trimming cost V 3 bases and J 8 bases, with 10 bases left between them. The CDR3 loop spans 12 amino acids. In DNA form, the CDR3 reads TGTGCCAGTAGTATTTACAAGTCGGGCTACACCTTC. Translation gives CASSIYKSGYTF.

The chain has TRBV7-6 and TRBJ2-2; tentatively, D is TRBD1 (7 bases). CDR3 length equals 16 residues. Per germline, CDR1 SGHVS and CDR2 FNYEAQ. V was cut by 1 base and J by 4 bases, with 13 bases left in between. The CDR3 loop reads CASSLVHRGGTGELFF. The CDR3, as DNA: TGTGCCAGCAGCTTAGTACACAGGGGAGGCACCGGGGAGCTGTTTTTT.

The gene calls are TRBV28 and TRBJ1-3; no firm D call. Germline-derived CDR1 and CDR2 are MDHEN and SYDVKM. Deletions cut 10 bases from V and 2 bases from J, with 12 bases between. The CDR3 sequence is 13 residues long. In nucleotides, the CDR3 is TGTGCCAACACCCATTCGCCTGGAAACACCATATATTTT. Residues: CANTHSPGNTIYF.

This chain uses TRBV6-5 with TRBJ1-6; 11 nucleotides align to TRBD1. Germline CDR1 MNHEY, CDR2 SVGAGI. With 2 bases clipped from V and 11 bases from J, the junction kept 8 bases outside the gene matches. This CDR3 contains 16 residues. The CDR3 spells CASSYGTGGVGTPLHF. The CDR3 DNA reads TGTGCCAGCAGTTACGGGACAGGGGGAGTTGGGACACCCCTCCACTTT.

This chain's CDR3 is CASSLLQGAGNSPLHF. DNA of the CDR3: TGCGCCAGCAGCTTGTTGCAGGGGGCAGGTAATTCACCCCTCCACTTT. The genes are TRBV5-1 and TRBJ1-6; TRBD1 agrees at 8 bases. This CDR3 contains 16 residues. The trim removed 1 base at V and 6 bases at J, leaving 6 bases unmatched. Germline V lookup: CDR1 SGHRS, CDR2 YFSETQ.

The V call is TRBV7-2, the J call TRBJ2-3, with 9 bases that match TRBD1. The CDR3 is 13 residues long. J was trimmed by 6 bases and V by 6 bases; bases with no gene match: 4. CDR1 is SGHTA and CDR2 is FQGNSA in the germline V gene. The DNA for the CDR3 is TGTGCCAGCAGTACAGGGGGCCCGGATACGCAGTATTTT. Its translation: CASSTGGPDTQYF. Full variable domain (outside the CDR3, taken from reference TRBV7-2 and TRBJ2-3): GAGVSQSPSNKVTEKGKDVELRCDPISGHTALYWYRQSLGQGLEFLIYFQGNSAPDKSGLPSDRFSAERTGGSVSTLTIQRTQQEDSAVYLCASSTGGPDTQYFGPGTRLTVL.

V is TRBV5-1 and J is TRBJ1-4, with D tentatively TRBD1 (6 bases). CDR1 and CDR2 (germline): SGHRS, YFSETQ. This CDR3 contains 17 residues. The V end lost 0 bases, the J end lost 4 bases, and 16 bases lay between the germline ends. CDR3 in amino acids: CASSLAGQGFINEKLFF. In DNA, the CDR3 is TGCGCCAGCAGCTTGGCGGGGCAGGGGTTTATTAATGAAAAACTGTTTTTT.

The chain combines TRBV6-1 with TRBJ2-3, with a tentative D call TRBD2 (5 bases). Between the trimmed V and J ends, which lost 2 bases and 0 bases, there was a span of 9 bases. The CDR3 spans 15 residues. The germline V gene has CDR1 MNHNS and CDR2 SASEGT. CDR3 protein: CASSEFSGSTDTQYF. The CDR3 DNA is TGTGCCAGCAGTGAATTCAGCGGTAGCACAGATACGCAGTATTTT.

A few counts support this clone. This rearrangement joins TRBV19 to TRBJ1-6, with D unclear. With 7 bases removed from V and 5 bases from J, the gap between germline ends came to 21 bases. Looked up from germline, CDR1 is LNHDA and CDR2 is SQIVND (reference sequence). The CDR3 runs 17 residues. CDR3 sequence (DNA): TGTGCCAGTACTACTTTACTTGCCAATTCTGATAATTCACCCCTCCACTTT. Protein: CASTTLLANSDNSPLHF.

This clone has a handful of counts. The V gene is TRBV4-1, the J gene TRBJ1-2; TRBD1 agrees at 8 bases. The J segment lost 2 bases and the V segment lost 4 bases, leaving 15 bases of the junction unmatched. The V gene's germline CDR1 is MGHRA and CDR2 YSYEKL. This CDR3 region has 18 residues. The CDR3 DNA is TGCGCCAGCAGCCTCCTGCCAACCGGCAGGGGGCGAAACTATGGCTACACCTTC. This gives the protein CASSLLPTGRGRNYGYTF.

V is TRBV14 and J is TRBJ1-2; 7 bases map to TRBD1. The germline V gene has CDR1 SGHDN and CDR2 FVKESK. The CDR3 extends over 15 amino acids. The trim removed 4 bases at V and 2 bases at J, leaving 7 bases unmatched. CDR3 nucleotides: TGTGCCAGCAGCCTTCTGACAGGGTGGAACTATGGCTACACCTTC. This codes for CASSLLTGWNYGYTF.

The chain joins TRBV28 to TRBJ2-7; the match to TRBD1 covers 8 bases. Germline V lookup: CDR1 MDHEN, CDR2 SYDVKM. The CDR3 is 15 amino acids. The V gene end was trimmed by 3 bases and the J gene end by 4 bases; junction bases not matched to a gene: 8. The CDR3 protein is CASSFWTGFMYEQYF. In nucleotides, the CDR3 is TGTGCCAGCAGTTTCTGGACAGGGTTTATGTACGAGCAGTACTTC. Combining the CDR3 with reference TRBV28 and TRBJ2-7 gives the whole variable domain DVKVTQSSRYLVKRTGEKVFLECVQDMDHENMFWYRQDPGLGLRLIYFSYDVKMKEKGDIPEGYSVSREKKERFSLILESASTNQTSMYLCASSFWTGFMYEQYFGPGTRLTVT.

The rearrangement uses TRBV15 and TRBJ2-2; 7 bases line up with TRBD2. Trimming at V came to 1 base and at J to 4 bases, leaving 6 bases not matched to a gene. Germline-derived CDR1 and CDR2 are LNHNV and YYDKDF (reference sequence). This CDR3 is built from 16 residues. CDR3 sequence reads: CATSRGRLAVTGELFF. The CDR3 DNA follows: TGTGCCACCAGCAGAGGGAGGCTAGCGGTCACCGGGGAGCTGTTTTTT.

The J gene is TRBJ2-1, the V gene TRBV21-1; the DNA was not compared with TRBD1, the D call given in the table. TRBV21-1 is deemed a pseudogene. The CDR3 sequence is 11 residues long. This chain's CDR3 is CARTGDNEQFF. In DNA, the CDR3 is TGTGCCAGGACAGGAGACAATGAGCAGTTCTTC.

The rearrangement joins TRBV21-1 to TRBJ2-4; no DNA check was done on the table's D call, TRBD1. TRBV21-1 is a pseudogene segment. The CDR3 loop spans 16 amino acids. CDR3 nucleotides: TGTGCCAGCAGCAAAGCTTCCTGGGACAAAAAAAACATTCAGTACTTC. Translated, it gives CASSKASWDKKNIQYF.

This clone has more than one count but fewer than ten. The chain has TRBV7-9 and TRBJ1-5; D call uncertain. From germline, CDR1 is SEHNR and CDR2 FQNEAQ (reference sequence). The CDR3 is 13 amino acids. Trimming shortened V by 1 base and J by 6 bases, and 7 bases separated the two germline ends. The CDR3 protein is CASSLDEAQPQHF. CDR3 DNA: TGTGCCAGCAGCTTAGATGAGGCTCAGCCCCAGCATTTT.

The chain combines TRBV18 with TRBJ1-5; 8 bases align to TRBD1. The CDR3 spans 16 residues. In germline, CDR1 is KGHSH, CDR2 LQKENI. V was clipped by 4 bases and J by 0 bases; unmatched bases: 5. CDR3 sequence reads: CASSLQTGDSNQPQHF. Here the CDR3 DNA reads TGTGCCAGCTCACTGCAGACAGGGGATAGCAATCAGCCCCAGCATTTT.